The clone carrying this TCR beta chain turned up a few times. An end of the junction differs from the germline gene, which may be a read error. This record belongs to a study of identical twins. Template switching added a universal primer site; cDNA carried unique molecular identifiers. TCRdb re-called the 5' RACE reads with MiXCR, one entry per CDR3 protein. The profile shows 1.5 million to 2 million distinct CDR3 sequences, 32% of them singletons. CDR1 is MNHEY, CDR2 SVGEGT, per germline. CDR3 size: 17 residues. The chain couples TRBV6-2 or TRBV6-3 to TRBJ2-7, with 10 bases identical to TRBD2. The TCR comes from a newborn girl in good health. Sequenced input: cord blood. CDR3 in amino acids: CATSYSVLSGRSSEQYF. CDR3 sequence (DNA): TGTGCCACCAGTTACTCGGTCCTTAGCGGGAGGTCAAGCGAGCAGTACTTC.